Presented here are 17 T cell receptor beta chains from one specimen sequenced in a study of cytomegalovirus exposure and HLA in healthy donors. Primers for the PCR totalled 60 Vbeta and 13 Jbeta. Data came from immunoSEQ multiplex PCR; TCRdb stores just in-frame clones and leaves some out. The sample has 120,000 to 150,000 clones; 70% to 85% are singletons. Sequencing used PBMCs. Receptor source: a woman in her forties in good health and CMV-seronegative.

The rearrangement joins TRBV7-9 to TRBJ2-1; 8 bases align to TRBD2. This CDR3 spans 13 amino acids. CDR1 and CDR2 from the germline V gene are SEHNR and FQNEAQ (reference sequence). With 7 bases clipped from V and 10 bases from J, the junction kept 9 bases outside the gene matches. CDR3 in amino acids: CASTRSAGVEQFF. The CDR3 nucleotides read TGTGCCAGCACACGATCAGCGGGAGTCGAGCAGTTCTTC.

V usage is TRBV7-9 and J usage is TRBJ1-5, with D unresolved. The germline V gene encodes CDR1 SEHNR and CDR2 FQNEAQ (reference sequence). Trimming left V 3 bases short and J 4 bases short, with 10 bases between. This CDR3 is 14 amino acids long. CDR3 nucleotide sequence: TGTGCCAGCAGCTTCGAGGATGCAAATCAGCCCCAGCATTTT. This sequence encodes CASSFEDANQPQHF. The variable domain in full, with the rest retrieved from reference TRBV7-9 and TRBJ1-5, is DTGVSQNPRHKITKRGQNVTFRCDPISEHNRLYWYRQTLGQGPEFLTYFQNEAQLEKSRLLSDRFSAERPKGSFSTLEIQRTEQGDSAMYLCASSFEDANQPQHFGDGTRLSIL.

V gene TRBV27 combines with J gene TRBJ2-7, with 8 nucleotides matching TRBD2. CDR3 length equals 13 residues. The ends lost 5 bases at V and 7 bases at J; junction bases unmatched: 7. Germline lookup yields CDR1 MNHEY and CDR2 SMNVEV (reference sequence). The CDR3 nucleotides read TGTGCCAGCAGTCCCGGGGGGGCGCGGGAGCAGTACTTC. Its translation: CASSPGGAREQYF.

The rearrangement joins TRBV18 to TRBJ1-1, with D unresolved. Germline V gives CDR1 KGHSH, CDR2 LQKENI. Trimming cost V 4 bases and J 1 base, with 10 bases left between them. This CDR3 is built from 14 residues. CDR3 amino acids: CASSLISQNTEAFF. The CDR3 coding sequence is TGTGCCAGCTCACTCATCAGTCAGAACACTGAAGCTTTCTTT.

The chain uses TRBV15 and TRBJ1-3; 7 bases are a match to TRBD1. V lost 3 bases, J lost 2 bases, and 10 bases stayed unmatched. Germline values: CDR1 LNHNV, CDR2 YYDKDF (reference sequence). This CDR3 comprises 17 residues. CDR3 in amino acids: CATSSHRGVSTGNTIYF. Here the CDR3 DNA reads TGTGCCACCAGCAGTCACAGGGGTGTATCGACTGGAAACACCATATATTTT.

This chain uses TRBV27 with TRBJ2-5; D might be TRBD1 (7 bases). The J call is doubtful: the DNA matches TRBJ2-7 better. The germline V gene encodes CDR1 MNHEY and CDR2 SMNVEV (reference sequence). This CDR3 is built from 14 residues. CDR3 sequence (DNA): TGTGCCAGCAGCATCAGGGGGGCAACCTACGAGCAGTACTTC. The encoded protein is CASSIRGATYEQYF.

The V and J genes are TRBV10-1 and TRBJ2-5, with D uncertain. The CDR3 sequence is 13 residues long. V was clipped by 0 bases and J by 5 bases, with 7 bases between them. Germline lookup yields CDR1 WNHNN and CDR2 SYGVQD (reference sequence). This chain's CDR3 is CASSESGRETQYF. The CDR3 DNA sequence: TGCGCCAGCAGTGAGTCGGGCAGGGAGACCCAGTACTTC.

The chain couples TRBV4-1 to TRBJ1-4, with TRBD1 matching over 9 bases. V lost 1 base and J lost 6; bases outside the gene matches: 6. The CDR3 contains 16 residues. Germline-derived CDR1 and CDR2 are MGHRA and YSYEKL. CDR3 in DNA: TGCGCCAGCAGCCAAGCCGAAGGGACAGGGTATGAAAAACTGTTTTTT. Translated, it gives CASSQAEGTGYEKLFF.

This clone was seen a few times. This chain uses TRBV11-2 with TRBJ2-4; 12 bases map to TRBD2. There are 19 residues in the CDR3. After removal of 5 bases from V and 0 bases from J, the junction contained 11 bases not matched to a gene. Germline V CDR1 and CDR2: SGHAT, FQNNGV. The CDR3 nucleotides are TGTGCCAGCAGCCTGTGGACTAGCGGGGAAATGCTAGCCAAAAACATTCAGTACTTC. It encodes CASSLWTSGEMLAKNIQYF.

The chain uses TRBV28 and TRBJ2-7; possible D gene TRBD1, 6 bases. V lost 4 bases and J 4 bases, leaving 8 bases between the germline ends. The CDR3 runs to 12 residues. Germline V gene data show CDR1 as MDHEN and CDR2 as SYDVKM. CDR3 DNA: TGTGCCAGCAGTTCCACAGGGTACGAGCAGTACTTC. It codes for CASSSTGYEQYF.

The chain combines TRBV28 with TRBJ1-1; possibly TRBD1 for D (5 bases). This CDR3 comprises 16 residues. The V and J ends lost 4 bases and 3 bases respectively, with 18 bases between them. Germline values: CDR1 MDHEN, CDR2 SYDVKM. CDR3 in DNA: TGTGCCAGCAGTTCAACACGACAGTATATGGACACTGAAGCTTTCTTT. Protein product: CASSSTRQYMDTEAFF. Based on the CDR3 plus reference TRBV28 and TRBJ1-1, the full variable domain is DVKVTQSSRYLVKRTGEKVFLECVQDMDHENMFWYRQDPGLGLRLIYFSYDVKMKEKGDIPEGYSVSREKKERFSLILESASTNQTSMYLCASSSTRQYMDTEAFFGQGTRLTVV.

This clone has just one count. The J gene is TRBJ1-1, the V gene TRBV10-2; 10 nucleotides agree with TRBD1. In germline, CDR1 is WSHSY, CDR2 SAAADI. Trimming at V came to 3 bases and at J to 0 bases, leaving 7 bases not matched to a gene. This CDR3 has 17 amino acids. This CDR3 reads CASSEGKTGGLNTEAFF. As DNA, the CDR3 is TGCGCCAGCAGTGAAGGGAAGACAGGGGGCTTGAACACTGAAGCTTTCTTT.

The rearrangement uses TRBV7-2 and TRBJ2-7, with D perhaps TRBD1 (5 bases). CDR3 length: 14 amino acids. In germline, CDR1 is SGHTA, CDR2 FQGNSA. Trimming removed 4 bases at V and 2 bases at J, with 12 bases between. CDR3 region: CASSSNQGPYEQYF. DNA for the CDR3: TGTGCCAGCAGCTCGAACCAGGGTCCCTACGAGCAGTACTTC. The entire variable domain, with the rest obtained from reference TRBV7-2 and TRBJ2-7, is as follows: GAGVSQSPSNKVTEKGKDVELRCDPISGHTALYWYRQSLGQGLEFLIYFQGNSAPDKSGLPSDRFSAERTGGSVSTLTIQRTQQEDSAVYLCASSSNQGPYEQYFGPGTRLTVT.

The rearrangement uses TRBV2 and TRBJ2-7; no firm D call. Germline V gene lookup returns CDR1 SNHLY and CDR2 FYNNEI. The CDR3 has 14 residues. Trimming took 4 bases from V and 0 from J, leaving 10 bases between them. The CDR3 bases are TGTGCCAGCAGTGTGACTCCTACCTCCTACGAGCAGTACTTC. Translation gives CASSVTPTSYEQYF.

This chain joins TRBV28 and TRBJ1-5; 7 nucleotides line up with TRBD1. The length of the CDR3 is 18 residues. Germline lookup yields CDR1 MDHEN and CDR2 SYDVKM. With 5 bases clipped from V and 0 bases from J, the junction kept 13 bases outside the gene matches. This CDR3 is CASSPPPGTVFSNQPQHF. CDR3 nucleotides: TGTGCCAGCAGTCCCCCCCCCGGGACAGTGTTTAGCAATCAGCCCCAGCATTTT.

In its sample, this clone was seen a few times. CDR3: CASSLQGSRTDTQYF. In DNA form, the CDR3 reads TGCGCCAGCAGCTTGCAGGGTAGTAGGACAGATACGCAGTATTTT. The chain has TRBV5-1 and TRBJ2-3, with D possibly being TRBD1 (5 bases). CDR1 is SGHRS, CDR2 YFSETQ, per germline. This CDR3 region has 15 residues. V lost 1 base and J lost 3, with 12 bases in between.

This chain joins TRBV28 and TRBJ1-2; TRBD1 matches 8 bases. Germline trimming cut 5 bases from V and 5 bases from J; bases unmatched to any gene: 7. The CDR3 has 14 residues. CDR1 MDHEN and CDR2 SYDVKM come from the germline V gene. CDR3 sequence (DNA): TGTGCCAGCAGTAGAGCAGGGGGCGCGTATGGCTACACCTTC. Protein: CASSRAGGAYGYTF.